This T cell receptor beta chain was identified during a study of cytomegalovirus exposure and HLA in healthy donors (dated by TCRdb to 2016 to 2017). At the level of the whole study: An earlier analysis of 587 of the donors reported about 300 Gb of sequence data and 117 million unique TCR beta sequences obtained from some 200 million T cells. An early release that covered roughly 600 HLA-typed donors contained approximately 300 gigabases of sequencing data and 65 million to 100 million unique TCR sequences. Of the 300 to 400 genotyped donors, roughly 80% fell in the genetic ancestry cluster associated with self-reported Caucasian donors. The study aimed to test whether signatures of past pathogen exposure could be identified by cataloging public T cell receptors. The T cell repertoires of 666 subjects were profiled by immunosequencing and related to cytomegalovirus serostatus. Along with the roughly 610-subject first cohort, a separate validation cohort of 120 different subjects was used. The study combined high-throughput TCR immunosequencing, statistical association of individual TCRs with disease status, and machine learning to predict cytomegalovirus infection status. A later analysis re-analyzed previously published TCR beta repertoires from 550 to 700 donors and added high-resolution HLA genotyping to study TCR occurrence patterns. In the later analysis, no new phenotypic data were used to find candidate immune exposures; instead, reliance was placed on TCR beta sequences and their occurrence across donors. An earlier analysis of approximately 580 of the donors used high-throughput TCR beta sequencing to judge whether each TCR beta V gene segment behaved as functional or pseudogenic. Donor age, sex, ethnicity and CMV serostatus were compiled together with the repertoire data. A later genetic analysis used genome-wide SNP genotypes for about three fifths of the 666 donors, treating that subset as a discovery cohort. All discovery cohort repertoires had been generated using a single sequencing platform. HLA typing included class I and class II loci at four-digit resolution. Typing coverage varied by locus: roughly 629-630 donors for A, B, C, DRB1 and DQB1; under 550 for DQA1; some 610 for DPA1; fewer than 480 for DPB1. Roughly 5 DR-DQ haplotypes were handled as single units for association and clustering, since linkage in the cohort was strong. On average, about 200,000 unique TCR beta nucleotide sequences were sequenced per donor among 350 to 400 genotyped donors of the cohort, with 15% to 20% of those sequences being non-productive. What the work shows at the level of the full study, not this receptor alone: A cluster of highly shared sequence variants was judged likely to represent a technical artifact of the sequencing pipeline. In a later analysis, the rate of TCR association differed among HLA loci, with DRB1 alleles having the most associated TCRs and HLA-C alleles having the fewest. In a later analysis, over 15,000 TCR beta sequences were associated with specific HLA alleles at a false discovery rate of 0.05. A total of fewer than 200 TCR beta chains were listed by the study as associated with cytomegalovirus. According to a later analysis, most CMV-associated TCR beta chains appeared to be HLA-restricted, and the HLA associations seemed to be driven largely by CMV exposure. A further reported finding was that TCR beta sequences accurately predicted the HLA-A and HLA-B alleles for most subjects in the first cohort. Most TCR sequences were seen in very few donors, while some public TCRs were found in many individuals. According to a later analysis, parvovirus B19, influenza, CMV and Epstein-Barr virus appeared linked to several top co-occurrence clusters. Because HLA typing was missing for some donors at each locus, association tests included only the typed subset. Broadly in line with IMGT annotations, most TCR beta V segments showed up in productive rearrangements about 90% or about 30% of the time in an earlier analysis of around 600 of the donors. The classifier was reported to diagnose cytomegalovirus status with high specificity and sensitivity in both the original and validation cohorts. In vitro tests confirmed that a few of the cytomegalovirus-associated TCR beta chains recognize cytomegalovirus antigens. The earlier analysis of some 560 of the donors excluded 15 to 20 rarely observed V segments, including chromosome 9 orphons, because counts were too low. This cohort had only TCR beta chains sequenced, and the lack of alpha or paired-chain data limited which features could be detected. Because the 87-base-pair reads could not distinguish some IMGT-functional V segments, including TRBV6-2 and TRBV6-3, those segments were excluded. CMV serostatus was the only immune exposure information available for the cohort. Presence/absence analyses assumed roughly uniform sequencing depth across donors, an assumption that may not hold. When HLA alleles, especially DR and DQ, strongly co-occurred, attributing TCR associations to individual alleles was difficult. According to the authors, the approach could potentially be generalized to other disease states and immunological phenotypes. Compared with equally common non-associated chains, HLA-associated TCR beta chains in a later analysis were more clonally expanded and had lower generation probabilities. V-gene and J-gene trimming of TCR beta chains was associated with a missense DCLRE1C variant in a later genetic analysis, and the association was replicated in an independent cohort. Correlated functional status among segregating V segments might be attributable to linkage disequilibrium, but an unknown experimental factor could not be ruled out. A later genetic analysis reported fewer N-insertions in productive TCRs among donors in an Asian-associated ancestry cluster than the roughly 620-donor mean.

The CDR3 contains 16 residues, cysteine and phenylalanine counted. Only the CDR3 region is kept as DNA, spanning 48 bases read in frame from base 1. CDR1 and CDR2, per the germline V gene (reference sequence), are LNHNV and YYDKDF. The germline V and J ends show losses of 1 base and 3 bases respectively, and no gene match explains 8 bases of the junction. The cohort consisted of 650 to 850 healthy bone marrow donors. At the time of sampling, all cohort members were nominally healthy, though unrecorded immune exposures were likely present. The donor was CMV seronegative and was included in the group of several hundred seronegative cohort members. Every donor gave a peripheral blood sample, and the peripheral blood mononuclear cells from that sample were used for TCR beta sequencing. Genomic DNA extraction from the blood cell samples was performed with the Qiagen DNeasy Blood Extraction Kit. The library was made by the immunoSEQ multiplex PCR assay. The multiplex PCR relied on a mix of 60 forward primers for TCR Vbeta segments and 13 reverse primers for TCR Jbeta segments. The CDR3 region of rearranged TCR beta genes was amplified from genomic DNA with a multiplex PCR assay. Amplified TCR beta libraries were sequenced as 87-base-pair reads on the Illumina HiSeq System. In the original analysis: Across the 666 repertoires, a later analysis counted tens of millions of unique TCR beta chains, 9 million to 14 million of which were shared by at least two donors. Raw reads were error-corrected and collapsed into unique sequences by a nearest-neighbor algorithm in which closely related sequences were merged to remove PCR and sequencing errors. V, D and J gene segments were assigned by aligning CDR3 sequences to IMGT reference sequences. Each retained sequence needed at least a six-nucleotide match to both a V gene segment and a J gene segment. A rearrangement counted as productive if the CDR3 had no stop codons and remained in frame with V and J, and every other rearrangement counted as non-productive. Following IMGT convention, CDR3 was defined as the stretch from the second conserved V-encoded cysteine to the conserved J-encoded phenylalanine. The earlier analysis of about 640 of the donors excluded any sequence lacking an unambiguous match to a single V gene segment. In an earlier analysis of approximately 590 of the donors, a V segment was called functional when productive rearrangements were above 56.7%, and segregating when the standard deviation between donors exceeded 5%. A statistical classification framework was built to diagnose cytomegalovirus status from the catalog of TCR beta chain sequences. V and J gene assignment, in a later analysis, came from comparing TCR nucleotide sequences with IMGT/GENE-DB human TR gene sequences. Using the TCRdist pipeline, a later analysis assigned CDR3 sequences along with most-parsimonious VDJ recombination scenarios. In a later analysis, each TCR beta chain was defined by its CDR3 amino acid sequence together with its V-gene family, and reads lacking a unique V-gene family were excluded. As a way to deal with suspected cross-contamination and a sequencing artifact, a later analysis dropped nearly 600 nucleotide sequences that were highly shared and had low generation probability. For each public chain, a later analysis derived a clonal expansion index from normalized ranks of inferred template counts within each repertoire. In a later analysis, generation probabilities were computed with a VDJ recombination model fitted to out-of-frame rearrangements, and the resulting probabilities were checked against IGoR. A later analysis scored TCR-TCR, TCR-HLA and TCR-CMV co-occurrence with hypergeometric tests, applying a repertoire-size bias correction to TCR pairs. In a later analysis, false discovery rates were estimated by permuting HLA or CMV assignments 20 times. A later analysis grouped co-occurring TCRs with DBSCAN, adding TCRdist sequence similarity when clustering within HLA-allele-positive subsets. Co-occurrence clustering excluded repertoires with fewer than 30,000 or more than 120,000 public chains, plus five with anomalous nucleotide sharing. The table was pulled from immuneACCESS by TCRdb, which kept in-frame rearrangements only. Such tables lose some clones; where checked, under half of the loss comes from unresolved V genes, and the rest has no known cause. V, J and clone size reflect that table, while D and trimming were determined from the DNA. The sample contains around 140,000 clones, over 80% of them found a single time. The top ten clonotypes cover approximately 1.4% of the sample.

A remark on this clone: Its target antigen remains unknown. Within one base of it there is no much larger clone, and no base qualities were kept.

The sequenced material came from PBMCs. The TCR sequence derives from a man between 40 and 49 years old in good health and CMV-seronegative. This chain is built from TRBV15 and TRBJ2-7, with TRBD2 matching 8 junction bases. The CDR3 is CATSRAHREGNYEQYF. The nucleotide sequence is TGTGCCACCAGCAGAGCTCACCGGGAGGGAAACTACGAGCAGTACTTC.